This T cell receptor beta chain is from a study of blood T cell repertoires in COVID-19. Study summary: There were acute and convalescent COVID-19 samples, and they came from the United States, Italy and Spain. Sources were T cells, B-cell-depleted T cells, or PBMCs; the material itself was cDNA or gDNA.

Sequenced by immunoSEQ multiplex PCR; TCRdb stores in-frame clones only, minus some. The sample has roughly 120,000 clones, around 85% seen once. CDR3 size: 13 residues. In germline, CDR1 is MDHEN, CDR2 SYDVKM. V lost 7 bases and J lost 8, with 15 bases in between. V gene TRBV28 combines with J gene TRBJ2-1; D gene unclear. The TCR sequence derives from a woman at least 80 years old with COVID-19, enrolled during active disease. Sequenced input: peripheral blood. The CDR3 sequence: CASTSMPRYEQFF. The CDR3 DNA reads TGTGCCAGCACCTCCATGCCTAGGTATGAGCAGTTCTTC.